A selection of T cell receptor beta chains follows, all from one sample in a study of T-cell reconstitution after alpha-beta-depleted transplantation in children. A single record per CDR3 protein comes from TCRdb applying MiXCR to the PCR reads. The repertoire holds 200,000 to 250,000 distinct CDR3 sequences, with approximately 8% as singletons. Sequences were derived from PBMCs, mostly from graft donor cells, sampled 360 days after TCRalphabeta/CD19-depleted stem cell transplant. These receptors originate from a male patient aged 2-10 years who had a stem cell transplant for acute myeloid leukemia, so the T cells may come from the graft donor. The CDR3 runs from the conserved cysteine through the conserved F or W. The D gene is left open where the match is weak. Size tells how often a clone was seen (once, few, many) or the class of an expanded clone, and some rows leave it out.

j_gene | abundance | len | v_gene | d_gene | CDR3aa | CDR3nt
TRBJ2-3 | . | 13 | TRBV20-1 | TRBD2 | CSVLGTSADTQYF | TGCAGTGTTCTCGGGACTAGCGCAGATACGCAGTATTTT
TRBJ2-7 | many | 13 | TRBV20-1 | TRBD1 | CSAVPGQGYEQYF | TGCAGTGCGGTACCGGGACAGGGCTACGAGCAGTACTTC
TRBJ2-5 | . | 15 | TRBV25-1 | . | CASSDFTGNQETQYF | TGTGCCAGCAGTGACTTCACAGGGAACCAAGAGACCCAGTACTTC
TRBJ2-1 | . | 17 | TRBV29-1 | TRBD1 | CSGYRGPPFSSYNEQFF | TGCAGCGGATACAGGGGGCCTCCCTTTAGCTCCTACAATGAGCAGTTCTTC
TRBJ2-7 | few | 12 | TRBV29-1 | . | CSATLDAYEQYF | TGCAGCGCAACCCTGGATGCCTACGAGCAGTACTTC
TRBJ2-3 | . | 13 | TRBV20-1 | . | CSASGALTDTQYF | TGCAGTGCTAGCGGGGCACTCACAGATACGCAGTATTTT
TRBJ2-3 | few | 18 | TRBV12-3/TRBV12-4 | . | CASSRPPFEGWSTDTQYF | TGTGCCAGCAGCCGACCTCCGTTCGAGGGATGGAGCACAGATACGCAGTATTTT
TRBJ2-3 | . | 15 | TRBV9 | . | CASSVGVASTDTQYF | TGTGCCAGCAGCGTAGGGGTGGCTAGCACAGATACGCAGTATTTT
TRBJ1-5 | many | 14 | TRBV20-1 | . | CSATDGRGNQPQHF | TGCAGTGCCACAGACGGCAGGGGCAATCAGCCCCAGCATTTT
TRBJ1-1 | . | 13 | TRBV10-3 | . | CAISSGLNTEAFF | TGTGCCATCAGCTCGGGACTGAACACTGAAGCTTTCTTT
TRBJ1-1 | many | 11 | TRBV5-5 | . | CASSIHTEAFF | TGTGCCAGCAGCATCCACACTGAAGCTTTCTTT
TRBJ1-3 | many | 11 | TRBV5-1 | . | CASREENTIYF | TGCGCCAGCAGGGAGGAAAACACCATATATTTT
TRBJ2-2 | . | 14 | TRBV6-2/TRBV6-3 | . | CASSYRGFTGELFF | TGTGCCAGCAGTTACAGGGGGTTCACCGGGGAGCTGTTTTTT
TRBJ2-3 | . | 16 | TRBV7-7 | . | CASSPRAEGSTDTQYF | TGTGCTAGCAGCCCGAGGGCGGAGGGGAGCACAGATACGCAGTATTTT
TRBJ2-7 | . | 16 | TRBV12-3/TRBV12-4 | TRBD2 | CASSRRLAGAHAEQYF | TGTGCCAGCAGCCGAAGACTAGCGGGGGCACATGCCGAGCAGTACTTC
TRBJ1-2 | . | 14 | TRBV5-1 | . | CASSLTPEDYGYTF | TGCGCCAGCAGCTTGACGCCGGAGGACTATGGCTACACCTTC
TRBJ2-5 | many | 12 | TRBV29-1 | . | CSVDGFQETQYF | TGCAGCGTTGATGGGTTTCAAGAGACCCAGTACTTC
TRBJ2-6 | few | 14 | TRBV5-5 | . | CASSSGHEANVLTF | TGTGCCAGCAGCTCGGGACATGAGGCCAACGTCCTGACTTTC
TRBJ2-1 | many | 14 | TRBV30 | . | CAWSRGEIPNEQFF | TGTGCCTGGAGTAGGGGGGAGATCCCCAATGAGCAGTTCTTC
TRBJ1-2 | . | 14 | TRBV11-2 | . | CASSTEDSLYGYTF | TGTGCCAGCAGCACAGAGGACAGCCTCTATGGCTACACCTTC
TRBJ2-2 | few | 19 | TRBV28 | . | CASSLFSILEGLHTGELFF | TGTGCCAGCAGTTTATTCTCGATATTAGAGGGGTTGCACACCGGGGAGCTGTTTTTT
TRBJ2-7 | many | 11 | TRBV20-1 | . | CSARETVEQYF | TGCAGTGCTAGAGAGACGGTCGAGCAGTACTTC
TRBJ1-5 | few | 15 | TRBV12-3/TRBV12-4 | . | CASSAGLYSNQPQHF | TGTGCCAGCAGTGCGGGGCTCTATAGCAATCAGCCCCAGCATTTT
TRBJ2-7 | . | 17 | TRBV4-2 | TRBD1 | CASSQGHRDRASYEQYF | TGTGCCAGCAGCCAAGGACACCGGGACAGGGCCTCCTACGAGCAGTACTTC
TRBJ2-7 | few | 15 | TRBV15 | . | CATSDERLDSYEQYF | TGTGCCACCAGCGACGAAAGACTGGATTCCTACGAGCAGTACTTC
TRBJ2-4 | many | 15 | TRBV20-1 | TRBD2 | CSASSLPSGGPDQYF | TGCAGTGCTAGTAGCTTACCTAGCGGGGGCCCTGATCAGTACTTC
TRBJ2-1 | few | 15 | TRBV27 | . | CASSRLGTIVDEQFF | TGTGCCAGCAGTCGCCTCGGGACAATCGTGGATGAGCAGTTCTTC
TRBJ2-3 | few | 15 | TRBV15 | . | CATSREGTFTDTQYF | TGTGCCACCAGCAGAGAAGGGACATTCACAGATACGCAGTATTTT
TRBJ1-5 | . | 19 | TRBV21-1 | . | CASSKGGLTGIDSNKPQHF | TGTGCCAGCAGCAAAGGGGGACTGACAGGGATCGATAGCAATAAGCCCCAGCATTTT
TRBJ2-1 | many | 14 | TRBV4-1 | TRBD2 | CASSQVAGDDEQFF | TGCGCCAGCAGCCAAGTGGCGGGAGACGATGAGCAGTTCTTC
TRBJ2-3 | many | 16 | TRBV9 | . | CASSVAPLSGADTQYF | TGTGCCAGCAGCGTAGCCCCCCTCTCTGGGGCAGATACGCAGTATTTT
TRBJ2-2 | few | 17 | TRBV20-1 | TRBD2 | CSASGLREGRIGGELFF | TGCAGTGCTAGCGGGCTACGGGAGGGCCGAATTGGCGGGGAGCTGTTTTTT
TRBJ2-5 | many | 14 | TRBV7-2 | TRBD2 | CASSFQRGEETQYF | TGTGCCAGCAGCTTTCAGCGGGGGGAAGAGACCCAGTACTTC
TRBJ2-2 | few | 15 | TRBV7-2 | TRBD2 | CASSSSGWYTGELFF | TGTGCCAGCAGCTCTAGCGGGTGGTACACCGGGGAGCTGTTTTTT
TRBJ1-5 | . | 15 | TRBV7-9 | . | CASSPGGPPNQPQHF | TGTGCCAGCAGCCCGGGTGGACCGCCTAATCAGCCCCAGCATTTT
TRBJ2-3 | few | 15 | TRBV6-5 | . | CASSYSHLPTDTQYF | TGTGCCAGCAGTTACTCGCACTTGCCCACAGATACGCAGTATTTT
TRBJ1-5 | many | 16 | TRBV6-2/TRBV6-3 | TRBD1 | CASRSPGQGRNQPQHF | TGTGCCAGCAGATCTCCGGGACAGGGAAGAAATCAGCCCCAGCATTTT
TRBJ2-2 | . | 16 | TRBV27 | . | CASSLYREPAFRELFF | TGTGCCAGCAGTTTATACCGGGAGCCAGCTTTTAGGGAGCTGTTTTTT
TRBJ1-1 | many | 13 | TRBV24-1 | . | CAMALEGDTEAFF | TGTGCCATGGCGCTTGAGGGGGACACTGAAGCTTTCTTT
TRBJ2-2 | . | 15 | TRBV13 | . | CASSLGLWRTGELFF | TGTGCCAGCAGCTTAGGCCTCTGGCGAACCGGGGAGCTGTTTTTT
TRBJ2-1 | many | 15 | TRBV5-1 | TRBD2 | CASRGEGPSYNEQFF | TGCGCCAGCAGGGGGGAGGGTCCATCCTACAATGAGCAGTTCTTC
TRBJ1-4 | many | 15 | TRBV6-5 | TRBD1 | CASSYGGQINEKLFF | TGTGCCAGCAGTTACGGGGGACAGATCAATGAAAAACTGTTTTTT
TRBJ2-5 | many | 16 | TRBV12-3/TRBV12-4 | . | CASSLKGFTAQETQYF | TGTGCCAGCAGTTTAAAAGGATTCACGGCCCAAGAGACCCAGTACTTC
TRBJ1-3 | many | 14 | TRBV29-1 | . | CSVVWGNSGNTIYF | TGCAGCGTTGTGTGGGGAAACTCTGGAAACACCATATATTTT
TRBJ2-5 | . | 15 | TRBV5-1 | . | CASTFGTHTQETQYF | TGCGCCAGCACCTTTGGGACTCACACCCAAGAGACCCAGTACTTC
TRBJ2-1 | many | 14 | TRBV29-1 | TRBD2 | CSALGSGTYNEQFF | TGCAGCGCTCTAGGTAGCGGGACCTACAATGAGCAGTTCTTC
TRBJ1-4 | many | 14 | TRBV12-3/TRBV12-4 | . | CASSFCSTNEKLFF | TGTGCCAGCAGTTTCTGTAGTACTAATGAAAAACTGTTTTTT
TRBJ2-7 | . | 14 | TRBV20-1 | . | CSASPQGKCYEQYF | TGCAGTGCTAGTCCCCAGGGGAAATGCTACGAGCAGTACTTC
TRBJ2-5 | few | 13 | TRBV5-1 | . | CASSTGLGETQYF | TGCGCCAGCAGCACCGGTCTCGGTGAGACCCAGTACTTC
TRBJ2-7 | few | 16 | TRBV7-8 | TRBD1 | CASSQYTGQGAHEQYF | TGTGCCAGCAGCCAATACACCGGACAGGGGGCGCACGAGCAGTACTTC
TRBJ2-5 | many | 15 | TRBV12-3/TRBV12-4 | TRBD1 | CASSIDRGLQETQYF | TGTGCCAGCAGTATTGACAGGGGTCTCCAAGAGACCCAGTACTTC
TRBJ2-7 | . | 11 | TRBV6-1 | . | CASENSYEQYF | TGTGCCAGCGAAAACTCCTACGAGCAGTACTTC
TRBJ2-5 | . | 15 | TRBV25-1 | TRBD1 | CASQWAGGSQETQYF | TGTGCCAGCCAGTGGGCAGGGGGAAGCCAAGAGACCCAGTACTTC
TRBJ2-3 | many | 13 | TRBV20-1 | TRBD2 | CSAAGLATDTQYF | TGCAGTGCCGCGGGACTAGCGACAGATACGCAGTATTTT
TRBJ1-3 | few | 14 | TRBV12-3/TRBV12-4 | . | CASSNRNSGNTIYF | TGTGCCAGCAGTAATCGGAACTCTGGAAACACCATATATTTT
TRBJ2-7 | . | 13 | TRBV20-1 | . | CSARDLQGYEQYF | TGCAGTGCTAGAGACTTACAGGGCTACGAGCAGTACTTC
TRBJ1-2 | . | 16 | TRBV7-8 | . | CASSLPRSRQPKGYTF | TGTGCCAGCAGCTTACCCAGGAGCAGGCAGCCTAAGGGCTACACCTTC
TRBJ2-3 | few | 14 | TRBV18 | . | CASSPPAPTDTQYF | TGTGCCAGCTCACCACCAGCCCCTACAGATACGCAGTATTTT
TRBJ2-2 | . | 16 | TRBV12-5 | TRBD1 | CASVRDRALNTGELFF | TGTGCTAGTGTCCGTGACAGGGCGTTGAACACCGGGGAGCTGTTTTTT
TRBJ2-3 | many | 15 | TRBV6-4 | TRBD2 | CASSMTSGSTDTQYF | TGTGCCAGCAGTATGACTAGCGGGAGCACAGATACGCAGTATTTT